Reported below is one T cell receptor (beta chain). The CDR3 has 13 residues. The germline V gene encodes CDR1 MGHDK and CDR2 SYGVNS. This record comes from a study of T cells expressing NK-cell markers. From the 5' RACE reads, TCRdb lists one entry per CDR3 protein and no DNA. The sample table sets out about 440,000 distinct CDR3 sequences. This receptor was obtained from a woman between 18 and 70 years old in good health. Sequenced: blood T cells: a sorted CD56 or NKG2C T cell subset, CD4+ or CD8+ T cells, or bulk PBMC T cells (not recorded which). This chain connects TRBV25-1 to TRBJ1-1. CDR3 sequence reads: CASTREGRTEAFF. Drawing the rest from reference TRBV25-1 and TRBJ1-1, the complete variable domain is EADIYQTPRYLVIGTGKKITLECSQTMGHDKMYWYQQDPGMELHLIHYSYGVNSTEKGDLSSESTVSRIRTEHFPLTLESARPSHTSQYLCASTREGRTEAFFGQGTRLTVV.